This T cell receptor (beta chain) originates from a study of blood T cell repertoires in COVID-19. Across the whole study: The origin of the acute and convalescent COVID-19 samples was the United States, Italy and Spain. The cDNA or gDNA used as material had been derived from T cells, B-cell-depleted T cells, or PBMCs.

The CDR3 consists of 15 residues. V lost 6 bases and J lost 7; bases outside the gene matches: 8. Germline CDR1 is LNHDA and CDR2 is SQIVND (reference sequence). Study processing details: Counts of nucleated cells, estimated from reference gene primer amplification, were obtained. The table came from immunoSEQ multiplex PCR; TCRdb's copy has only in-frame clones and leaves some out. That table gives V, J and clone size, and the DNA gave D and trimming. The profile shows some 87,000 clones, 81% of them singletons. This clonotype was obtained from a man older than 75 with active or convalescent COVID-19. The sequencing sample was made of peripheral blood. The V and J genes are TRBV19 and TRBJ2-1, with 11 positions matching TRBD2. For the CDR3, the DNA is TGTGCCAGTAGGTCTCTAGCGGGGGGCCTGAATGAGCAGTTCTTC. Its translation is CASRSLAGGLNEQFF.